The present T cell receptor beta chain was sequenced within a study of blood T cell repertoires in COVID-19. About the study: Donors in the United States, Italy and Spain gave samples during acute or convalescent COVID-19. T cells, B-cell-depleted T cells, or PBMCs supplied cDNA or gDNA.

Repertoires were generated with immunoSEQ multiplex PCR, while TCRdb's copy carries only in-frame clones and drops some. The sample comprises approximately 85,000 clones, about nine tenths of which are singletons, and 25% to 30% rests with the top ten. CDR3 size: 17 residues. Trimming took 0 bases from V and 2 from J; bases not matched to a gene: 7. Germline V lookup: CDR1 SGHRS, CDR2 YFSETQ. The sample was peripheral blood. The sequence was obtained from a man aged 50 or older with active or convalescent COVID-19. The chain carries TRBV5-1 and TRBJ2-2; 7 nucleotides align to TRBD1. The CDR3 loop is CASSLGLRQGNTGELFF. The CDR3 DNA reads TGCGCCAGCAGCTTGGGGCTGAGACAGGGAAACACCGGGGAGCTGTTTTTT.